This T cell receptor beta chain came from a study of beta chain features in type 1 diabetes. The CDR3 spans 13 residues. Trimming stripped 4 bases from V and 2 bases from J, with 3 bases between. Looked up from germline, CDR1 is MNHEY and CDR2 is SMNVEV (reference sequence). Only a few counts were recorded for this clone. Expressed TCRB transcripts were sequenced because the isolated RNA had all been reverse transcribed beforehand. TCRdb's copy holds only in-frame clones and misses some; the assay was immunoSEQ multiplex PCR. The sample lists more than 50,000 clones, 59% occurring once. What was sequenced was Tregs from blood. The chain uses TRBV27 and TRBJ2-6; D not certain. This clonotype was obtained from a woman younger than 35 in good health. CDR3 sequence reads: CASSSPGANVLTF. The CDR3 DNA is TGTGCCAGCAGTTCTCCTGGGGCCAACGTCCTGACTTTC.